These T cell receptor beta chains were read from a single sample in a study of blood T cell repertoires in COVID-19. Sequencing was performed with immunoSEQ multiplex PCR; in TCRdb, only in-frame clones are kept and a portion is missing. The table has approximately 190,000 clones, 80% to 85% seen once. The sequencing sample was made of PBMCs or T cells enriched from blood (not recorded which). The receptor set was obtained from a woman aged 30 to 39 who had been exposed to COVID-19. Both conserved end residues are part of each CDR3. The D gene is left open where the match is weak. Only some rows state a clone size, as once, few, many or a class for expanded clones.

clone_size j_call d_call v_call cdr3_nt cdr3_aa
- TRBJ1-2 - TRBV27 TGTGCCAGCAGTCCTGGACTTACCTATGGCTACACCTTC CASSPGLTYGYTF
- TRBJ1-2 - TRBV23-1 TGCGCCAGCAGTCAATCGGGCGGGGGCAAGGGAGACTATGGCTACACCTTC CASSQSGGGKGDYGYTF
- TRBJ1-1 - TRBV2 TGTGCCAGCAGGTTGGGGGGAGTTGAAGCTTTCTTT CASRLGGVEAFF
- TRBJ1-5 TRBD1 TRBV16 TGTGCCAGCAGCGGCAGGGGGGCCCCCCATAGCAATCAGCCCCAGCATTTT CASSGRGAPHSNQPQHF
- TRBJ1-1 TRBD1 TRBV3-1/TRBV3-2 TGTGCCAGCAGCCAAGCCCAGGGGGACACTGAAGCTTTCTTT CASSQAQGDTEAFF
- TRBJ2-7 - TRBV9 TGTGCCAGCAGCGTAGGATACGGGAACTCCTACGAGCAGTACTTC CASSVGYGNSYEQYF
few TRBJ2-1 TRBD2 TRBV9 TGTGCCAGCAGCGTAGCTCAGGCGGGGGGGTACAATGAGCAGTTCTTC CASSVAQAGGYNEQFF
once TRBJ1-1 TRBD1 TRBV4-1 TGCGCCAGCAACCACAGGGGGCTGGCTAAGGCTTTCTTT CASNHRGLAKAFF
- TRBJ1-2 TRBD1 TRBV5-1 TGCGCCAGCAGTTCTTTTTGGACAGGGGGCCCTAACTATGGCTACACCTTC CASSSFWTGGPNYGYTF
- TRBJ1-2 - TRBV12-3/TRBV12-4 TGTGCCAGCAGTTTCGTAGGGGTTACGGGCTACACCTTC CASSFVGVTGYTF
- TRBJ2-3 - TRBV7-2 TGTGCCAGCAGCCTAAAAGCTGGTAGAACAGATACGCAGTATTTT CASSLKAGRTDTQYF
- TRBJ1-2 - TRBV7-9 TGTGCCAGCAGCTTAGAAGGAGGGGCTTGGTATGGCTACACCTTC CASSLEGGAWYGYTF
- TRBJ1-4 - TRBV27 TGTGCCAGCAGTTTATATGGAGGGCTAGAAAAACTGTTTTTT CASSLYGGLEKLFF
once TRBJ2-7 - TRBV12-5 TGTGCTAGTGGTTTGGTGGCACAGGGAAAGCAGTACTTC CASGLVAQGKQYF
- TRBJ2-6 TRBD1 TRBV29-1 TGCAGCGTTAGCGTCTTTGACAGGGGGCTTGGGGCCAACGTCCTGACTTTC CSVSVFDRGLGANVLTF
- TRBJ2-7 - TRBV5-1 TGCGCCAGCAGAACCGGGACAAGCGGGATCTACGAGCAGTACTTC CASRTGTSGIYEQYF
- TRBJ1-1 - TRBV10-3 TGTGCCATCAGTAATAAGGGGCTTGACACTGAAGCTTTCTTT CAISNKGLDTEAFF